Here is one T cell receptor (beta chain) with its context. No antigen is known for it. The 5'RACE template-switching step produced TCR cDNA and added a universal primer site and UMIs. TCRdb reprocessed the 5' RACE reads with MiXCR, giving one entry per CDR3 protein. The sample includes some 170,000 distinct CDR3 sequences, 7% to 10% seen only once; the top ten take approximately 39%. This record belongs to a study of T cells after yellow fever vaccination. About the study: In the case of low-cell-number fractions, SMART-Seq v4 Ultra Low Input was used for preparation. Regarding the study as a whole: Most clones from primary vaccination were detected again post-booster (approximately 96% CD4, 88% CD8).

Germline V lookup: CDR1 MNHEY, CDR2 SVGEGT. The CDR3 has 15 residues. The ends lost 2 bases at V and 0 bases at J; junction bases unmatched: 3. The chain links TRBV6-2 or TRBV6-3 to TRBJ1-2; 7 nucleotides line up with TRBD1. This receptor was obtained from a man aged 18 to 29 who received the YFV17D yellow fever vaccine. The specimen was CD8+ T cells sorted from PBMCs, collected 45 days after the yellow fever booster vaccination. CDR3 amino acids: CASSYRGTANYGYTF. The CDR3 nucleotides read TGTGCCAGCAGTTACCGTGGGACAGCTAACTATGGCTACACCTTC.